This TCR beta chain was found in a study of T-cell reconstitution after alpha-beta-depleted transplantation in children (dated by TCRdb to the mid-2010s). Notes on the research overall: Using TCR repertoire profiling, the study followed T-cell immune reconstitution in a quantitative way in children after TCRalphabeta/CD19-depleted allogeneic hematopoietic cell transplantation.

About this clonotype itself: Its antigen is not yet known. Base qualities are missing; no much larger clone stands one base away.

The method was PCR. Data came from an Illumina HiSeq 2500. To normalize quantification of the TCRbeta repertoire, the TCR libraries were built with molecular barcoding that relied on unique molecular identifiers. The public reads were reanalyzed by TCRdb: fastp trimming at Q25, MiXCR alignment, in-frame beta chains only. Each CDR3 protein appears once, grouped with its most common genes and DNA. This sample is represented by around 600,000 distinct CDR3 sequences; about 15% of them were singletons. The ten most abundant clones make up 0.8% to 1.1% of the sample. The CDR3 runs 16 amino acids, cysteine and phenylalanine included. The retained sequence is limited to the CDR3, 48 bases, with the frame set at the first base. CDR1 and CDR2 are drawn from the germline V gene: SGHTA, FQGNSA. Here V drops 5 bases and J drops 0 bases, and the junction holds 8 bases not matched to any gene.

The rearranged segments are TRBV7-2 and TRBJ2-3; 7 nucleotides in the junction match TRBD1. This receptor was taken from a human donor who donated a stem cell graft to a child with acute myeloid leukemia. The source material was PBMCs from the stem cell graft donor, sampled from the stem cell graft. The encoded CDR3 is CASSPWDSFSTDTQYF. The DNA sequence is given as TGTGCCAGCAGCCCCTGGGACAGCTTTAGCACAGATACGCAGTATTTT.